The rows below give T cell receptor beta chains drawn from one sample of a study of cytomegalovirus exposure and HLA in healthy donors. Produced via immunoSEQ multiplex PCR; TCRdb's table is partial and in-frame only. The top ten clones hold approximately 2.8% of a sample with about 90,000 clones, approximately 79% of them seen once. Material: PBMCs. The receptors stem from a man younger than 40 in good health and CMV-seronegative. Each CDR3 is given with its conserved first and last residue. The order of the fields is D gene, J gene, V gene, CDR3 protein. The D gene is left open where the match is weak.

>.|TRBJ1-6|TRBV11-3
CASRPTGVNSPLHF
>TRBD1|TRBJ2-7|TRBV11-3
CASSFLGQGFHEQYF
>.|TRBJ1-5|TRBV19
CASSITWGFGDQPQHF
>.|TRBJ2-6|TRBV5-6
CASSLDGGAAWTGANVLTF
>TRBD1|TRBJ1-3|TRBV2
CASSGTAGNTIYF
>.|TRBJ2-5|TRBV2
CASSVLETQYF
>.|TRBJ2-1|TRBV29-1
CSVERGVGYNEQFF
>.|TRBJ1-2|TRBV28
CASRSSTGLLYGYTF
>.|TRBJ1-3|TRBV10-3
CAISRGGRGHGNTIYF
>.|TRBJ1-2|TRBV30
CAWSVRRSRADGYTF
>TRBD2|TRBJ2-1|TRBV6-4
CASSVIAGGHNEQFF
>.|TRBJ1-6|TRBV7-9
CASSLVVGGIPANSPLHF
>.|TRBJ1-5|TRBV28
CASSLVQGGNQPQHF
>TRBD1|TRBJ1-1|TRBV25-1
CASSWTGDTEAFF
>.|TRBJ2-3|TRBV5-1
CASSLPQYTDTQYF
>.|TRBJ2-2|TRBV5-1
CASSLGGDTGELFF
>.|TRBJ2-2|TRBV19
CLSGFTGELFF
>.|TRBJ1-5|TRBV6-1
CASSVSVTNQPQHF
>TRBD1|TRBJ1-2|TRBV6-5
CASSRDGQEFSYTF
>.|TRBJ1-1|TRBV5-1
CASRENTEAFF
>.|TRBJ1-1|TRBV2
CASRQGTEAFF
>.|TRBJ1-2|TRBV15
CATSRDGWEGVRGYTF
>TRBD1|TRBJ2-7|TRBV29-1
CSVWRGQGDYEQYF
>.|TRBJ2-7|TRBV27
CASSLQIGVYEQYF
>TRBD1|TRBJ1-2|TRBV4-3
CASSQVGTGANYGYTF
>TRBD1|TRBJ2-5|TRBV7-2
CASSLAGQGVAQETQYF
>TRBD1|TRBJ2-3|TRBV4-3
CASSQGDRTADTQYF
>.|TRBJ1-1|TRBV18
CASSPLAPGGNMNTEAFF
>TRBD1|TRBJ1-1|TRBV30
CAWSVRQGTEAFF
>.|TRBJ2-2|TRBV7-2
CASSPRRGAVSGELFF
>.|TRBJ1-5|TRBV19
CASSSRTPISNQPQHF
>.|TRBJ1-1|TRBV4-2
CASSQDRAEAFF
>.|TRBJ2-4|TRBV30
CAWTPYGRQLAKNIQYF
>.|TRBJ1-4|TRBV6-6
CASSQTAATNEKLFF
>TRBD2|TRBJ2-3|TRBV6-5
CASSYGGVGTDTQYF
>.|TRBJ1-4|TRBV6-5
CASSRQASNEKLFF
>.|TRBJ2-7|TRBV7-2
CAIPTGFGEQYF
>TRBD1|TRBJ1-1|TRBV4-1
CASSQRSDRDITEAFF
>.|TRBJ1-4|TRBV10-3
CAISESRGGTNEKLFF
>TRBD1|TRBJ2-3|TRBV2
CASKKDRGGETDTQYF
>TRBD2|TRBJ2-3|TRBV28
CASSLSASGGAEDTQYF
>.|TRBJ1-1|TRBV7-9
CASTVSNTEAFF